This T cell receptor beta chain is from a study of response to subunit inactivated influenza vaccine. TCRdb re-derived calls from the RT-PCR reads in MiXCR, one entry per CDR3 protein. The sample gives approximately 730,000 distinct CDR3 sequences, approximately 15% of which show up once; less than 9% is in the top ten. This clonotype was counted a few times. This sample comprised PBMCs from blood, obtained 14 to 15 days before vaccination. The source of this sequence is a man aged 50 to 60 who received an inactivated influenza vaccine.

Written as DNA, the CDR3 is TGTGCCAGCAGTTTGACCAGGACAGGGGGCACCTATGGCTACACCTTC. This encodes CASSLTRTGGTYGYTF. The rearrangement uses TRBV28 and TRBJ1-2, with 11 bases aligning to TRBD1. Germline CDR1 MDHEN, CDR2 SYDVKM. The junction had 7 bases not matched to a gene; V was cut back by 3 bases and J by 4 bases. The CDR3 sequence is 16 residues long.